This TCR beta chain was profiled in a study of T cell repertoires in cytomegalovirus infection. About this clonotype itself: No antigen is known for it.

TCRdb itself ran the reads through MiXCR, one entry per CDR3 protein. Here the sample spans under 150,000 distinct CDR3 sequences, roughly a quarter being singletons. Study conclusions and caveats: CMV carriers with the relevant HLA were identified by cumulative public TCR beta family frequency.

The CDR3 contains 15 residues. Trimming at V came to 6 bases and at J to 4 bases, leaving 8 bases not matched to a gene. Germline V gives CDR1 SGHTA, CDR2 FQGNSA. This clonotype was sampled from a human donor in good health (CMV status not recorded). Some clones in this sample may be carry-over from other donors' samples. This chain connects TRBV7-2 to TRBJ2-4; 8 bases match TRBD2. The sequenced sample was PBMCs, sequenced either directly or after in vitro stimulation (not recorded which). As DNA, the CDR3 is TGTGCCAGCAGTCAAGCGGGAGTAAAAAAAAACATTCAGTACTTC. As protein: CASSQAGVKKNIQYF.